Presented here are 30 T cell receptor beta chains from one specimen sequenced in a study of somatic mutations in cytotoxic T cells in rheumatoid arthritis. The protocol was immunoSEQ multiplex PCR, while the TCRdb copy is restricted to in-frame clones and leaves out a portion. This table holds approximately 18,000 clones, 65% to 85% found once. Sequenced sample: CD8+ T cells sorted from blood. Receptors originate from an adult with rheumatoid arthritis.

The chain joins TRBV27 to TRBJ2-3, with unresolved D. The V end lost 0 bases, the J end lost 0 bases, and 10 bases lay between the germline ends. CDR3 size: 16 residues. Germline lookup yields CDR1 MNHEY and CDR2 SMNVEV (reference sequence). CDR3: CASSLSGSLSTDTQYF. For the CDR3, the DNA is TGTGCCAGCAGTTTATCGGGCAGCTTAAGCACAGATACGCAGTATTTT.

The chain recombines TRBV4-1 with TRBJ1-2, with unresolved D. CDR1 and CDR2 (germline): MGHRA, YSYEKL. V gave up 1 base and J gave up 0 bases, with 6 bases separating them. The CDR3 length is 14 residues. CDR3 residues: CASSQARSNYGYTF. CDR3 bases: TGCGCCAGCAGCCAAGCCCGATCTAACTATGGCTACACCTTC.

The V call is TRBV9, the J call TRBJ2-1, with D perhaps assigned TRBD1 or TRBD2 (7 bases each). V lost 4 bases and J 6 bases, leaving 17 bases between the germline ends. Germline CDR1 SGDLS, CDR2 YYNGEE. This CDR3 has 15 amino acids. The CDR3 loop is CASSPRGGPGNEQFF. The CDR3 DNA sequence: TGTGCCAGCAGCCCCAGGGGGGGCCCGGGCAATGAGCAGTTCTTC.

The V gene is TRBV27, the J gene TRBJ2-7, with TRBD2 as a possible D gene (7 bases). The CDR3 contains 14 residues. Trimming took off 2 bases at V and 7 bases at J, with 15 bases between the two ends. Looked up from germline, CDR1 is MNHEY and CDR2 is SMNVEV (reference sequence). The CDR3 DNA reads as TGTGCCAGCAGTTTAAAGGGGGGGGGCCGTGAGCAGTACTTC. Protein sequence: CASSLKGGGREQYF.

This clone was counted a single time. The CDR3 loop is CASSKDRTPSGANVLTF. The CDR3 region has the DNA TGTGCCAGCAGCAAGGACAGGACCCCCTCTGGGGCCAACGTCCTGACTTTC. The chain recombines TRBV7-6 with TRBJ2-6; TRBD1 matches at 7 bases. V gave up 5 bases and J gave up 0 bases; unmatched junction bases: 7. Germline V gene sequence: CDR1 SGHVS, CDR2 FNYEAQ. The CDR3 is 17 residues long.

This rearrangement joins TRBV11-2 to TRBJ1-3, with 8 positions matching TRBD1. The germline V gene encodes CDR1 SGHAT and CDR2 FQNNGV. V gave up 5 bases and J gave up 3 bases; unmatched junction bases: 6. This CDR3 is 15 amino acids long. CDR3 DNA: TGTGCCAGCAGCACCCCAGGGGGCTTTGGAAACACCATATATTTT. Translated, it gives CASSTPGGFGNTIYF.

The chain combines TRBV28 with TRBJ2-7; D assignment may be TRBD1 or TRBD2 (5 bases each). This CDR3 is built from 13 residues. The germline V and J ends were trimmed by 5 bases and 3 bases, with 11 bases remaining between them. CDR1 is MDHEN and CDR2 is SYDVKM in the germline V gene. CDR3 sequence: CASSPGTNYEQYF. The CDR3 bases are TGTGCCAGCAGTCCCGGGACCAACTACGAGCAGTACTTC.

The chain combines TRBV7-9 with TRBJ2-7; D call uncertain. Germline V CDR1 and CDR2: SEHNR, FQNEAQ (reference sequence). The CDR3 is made up of 12 amino acids. V was clipped by 3 bases and J by 0 bases, with 3 bases between them. The CDR3 sequence is CASSLGSYEQYF. The CDR3 DNA reads as TGTGCCAGCAGCTTGGGCTCCTACGAGCAGTACTTC. Using reference TRBV7-9 and TRBJ2-7 for the parts outside the CDR3, the full variable domain is DTGVSQNPRHKITKRGQNVTFRCDPISEHNRLYWYRQTLGQGPEFLTYFQNEAQLEKSRLLSDRFSAERPKGSFSTLEIQRTEQGDSAMYLCASSLGSYEQYFGPGTRLTVT.

The chain is built from TRBV28 and TRBJ2-7; TRBD2 might be the D (6 bases). V lost 2 bases and J 4 bases, leaving 15 bases between the germline ends. The germline gives CDR1 MDHEN, CDR2 SYDVKM. The CDR3 runs 15 residues. CDR3 in DNA: TGTGCCAGCAGTTTACGGCGGGGCCTGGCGTACGAGCAGTACTTC. Protein product: CASSLRRGLAYEQYF.

The chain has TRBV9 and TRBJ1-1; D is unresolved. V lost 3 bases, J lost 1 base, and 13 bases lay in between. This CDR3 region has 15 residues. Germline V gene sequence: CDR1 SGDLS, CDR2 YYNGEE. The DNA for the CDR3 is TGTGCCAGCAGCGCTGGACGGTGGGAGAACACTGAAGCTTTCTTT. As protein: CASSAGRWENTEAFF.

V is TRBV25-1 and J is TRBJ2-3; D assignment may be TRBD1 or TRBD2 (5 bases each). V gave up 7 bases and J gave up 5 bases, with 13 bases separating them. The germline V gene has CDR1 MGHDK and CDR2 SYGVNS. The CDR3 runs to 13 residues. CDR3 nucleotides: TGTGCCAGCATGCGACGGGGCGGAGATACGCAGTATTTT. Translating gives CASMRRGGDTQYF.

CDR3 sequence (DNA): TGCGCCAGCAGCAGGGGACAGGCCGATAGGGAAAAACTGTTTTTT. It is translated as CASSRGQADREKLFF. The chain recombines TRBV5-1 with TRBJ1-4; 8 nucleotides agree with TRBD1. Trimming removed 4 bases from V and 8 bases from J; junction bases left unmatched: 10. The CDR3 has 15 amino acids. Germline V gives CDR1 SGHRS, CDR2 YFSETQ. Full variable domain (outside the CDR3, taken from reference TRBV5-1 and TRBJ1-4): KAGVTQTPRYLIKTRGQQVTLSCSPISGHRSVSWYQQTPGQGLQFLFEYFSETQRNKGNFPGRFSGRQFSNSRSEMNVSTLELGDSALYLCASSRGQADREKLFFGSGTQLSVL.

This CDR3 is CASRGPNQPQHF. CDR3 DNA: TGTGCCAGCAGGGGTCCCAATCAGCCCCAGCATTTT. This sequence joins TRBV28 and TRBJ1-5, with no clear D. V lost 6 bases to trimming and J lost 3 bases, with 6 bases between them. CDR3 length equals 12 residues. Germline-derived CDR1 and CDR2 are MDHEN and SYDVKM.

The rearrangement links TRBV11-2 to TRBJ2-3, with a possible D match to TRBD1 (5 bases). This CDR3 has 19 residues. Germline V CDR1 and CDR2: SGHAT, FQNNGV. V was cut by 2 bases and J by 0 bases, with 21 bases left in between. In DNA form, the CDR3 reads TGTGCCAGCAGCTTATCCTATAGGCAGGGAAGGATTAGCACAGATACGCAGTATTTT. Its translation is CASSLSYRQGRISTDTQYF.

This sequence joins TRBV9 and TRBJ2-1; 9 bases align to TRBD2. V shed 4 bases and J 5 bases; nucleotides not matched to a gene: 7. The CDR3 contains 15 residues. The germline V gene has CDR1 SGDLS and CDR2 YYNGEE. The DNA for the CDR3 is TGTGCCAGCAGCCCCAGCGGGGGGAATAACAATGAGCAGTTCTTC. Amino acids: CASSPSGGNNNEQFF.

J is TRBJ1-1 and V is TRBV27, with 8 bases aligning to TRBD1. Germline V gives CDR1 MNHEY, CDR2 SMNVEV (reference sequence). The CDR3 loop spans 15 amino acids. V was clipped by 6 bases and J by 5 bases; unmatched bases: 11. CDR3 bases: TGTGCCAGCAGAACCTTCAGGGGGCTGAGTACTGAAGCTTTCTTT. Amino acid sequence: CASRTFRGLSTEAFF.

The CDR3 loop is CATSRDSGGNSPLHF. The CDR3 DNA is TGTGCCACCAGCAGAGACTCGGGAGGGAATTCACCCCTCCACTTT. The chain recombines TRBV15 with TRBJ1-6; D gene unclear. The CDR3 consists of 15 residues. Germline-derived CDR1 and CDR2 are LNHNV and YYDKDF (reference sequence). The V gene lost 0 bases and the J gene lost 7 bases, with 10 bases spanning the gap.

This clone was detected only once. The gene calls are TRBV30 and TRBJ2-7; no reliable D call. The ends were cut back, 4 bases at V and 4 bases at J, with 8 bases in the middle. The CDR3 is 11 amino acids. Germline CDR1 reads GTSNPN; CDR2 reads SVGIG (reference sequence). CDR3 residues: CAWTLGYEQYF. For the CDR3, the DNA is TGTGCCTGGACCCTAGGTTACGAGCAGTACTTC.

The chain links TRBV9 to TRBJ1-6; 8 positions agree with TRBD1. The CDR3 sequence is 14 residues long. Trimming cost V 0 bases and J 9 bases; bases outside gene matches: 2. From germline, CDR1 is SGDLS and CDR2 YYNGEE. The CDR3 DNA sequence: TGTGCCAGCAGCGTAGACAGGGGGGGTTCACCCCTCCACTTT. As protein: CASSVDRGGSPLHF.

The rearrangement uses TRBV27 and TRBJ1-5; D is undetermined. The CDR3 is made up of 12 amino acids. The ends were cut back, 10 bases at V and 5 bases at J, with 12 bases in the middle. Germline loops: CDR1 MNHEY, CDR2 SMNVEV (reference sequence). The CDR3 loop is CATGSGDQPQHF. As DNA, the CDR3 is TGTGCCACCGGTAGTGGCGATCAGCCCCAGCATTTT.

The chain is built from TRBV7-9 and TRBJ2-2; unclear D gene. V was trimmed by 1 base and J by 4 bases, leaving 7 bases between them. The CDR3 has 14 residues. Germline-derived CDR1 and CDR2 are SEHNR and FQNEAQ (reference sequence). In nucleotides, the CDR3 is TGTGCCAGCAGCTTAGAAGGGCCCACCGGGGAGCTGTTTTTT. Encoded protein: CASSLEGPTGELFF.

The chain carries TRBV6-1 and TRBJ2-7, with 7 nucleotides matching TRBD2. This CDR3 is built from 16 residues. The germline V gene encodes CDR1 MNHNS and CDR2 SASEGT. J lost 0 bases, V lost 1 base, and 6 bases had no gene match. The CDR3 region is CASSEVGAGVSYEQYF. The CDR3 nucleotides are TGTGCCAGCAGTGAAGTTGGGGCGGGGGTCTCCTACGAGCAGTACTTC.

V and J are TRBV7-3 and TRBJ2-3; the D call may be TRBD1 or TRBD2 (5 bases each). Germline V gives CDR1 SGHTA, CDR2 FQGTGA. V lost 2 bases, J lost 2 bases, and 8 bases lay in between. The CDR3 is made up of 14 amino acids. The CDR3 loop is CASSLWDLTDTQYF. The CDR3 region has the DNA TGTGCCAGCAGCTTATGGGACCTCACAGATACGCAGTATTTT.

This clone was seen a handful of times. The V and J genes are TRBV27 and TRBJ2-7; 7 nucleotides match TRBD1. The CDR3 loop spans 13 amino acids. Germline V CDR1 and CDR2: MNHEY, SMNVEV (reference sequence). V shed 6 bases and J 3 bases; nucleotides not matched to a gene: 5. CDR3 region: CASRSGQLYEQYF. CDR3 in DNA: TGTGCCAGCAGATCGGGACAGCTCTACGAGCAGTACTTC.

The chain links TRBV2 to TRBJ2-2, with 11 bases lining up with TRBD2. CDR1 is SNHLY, CDR2 FYNNEI, per germline. The junction had 8 bases not matched to a gene; V was cut back by 3 bases and J by 5 bases. The CDR3 has 17 amino acids. The CDR3 nucleotides are TGTGCCAGCAGTGATTACCTAGCGGGGGGTCCGACCGGGGAGCTGTTTTTT. Amino acid sequence: CASSDYLAGGPTGELFF.

V usage is TRBV7-9 and J usage is TRBJ2-3; perhaps TRBD1 as D (5 bases). This CDR3 region has 14 residues. Germline-derived CDR1 and CDR2 are SEHNR and FQNEAQ (reference sequence). The ends were cut back, 4 bases at V and 1 base at J, with 9 bases in the middle. CDR3 residues: CASSSGLGTDTQYF. In DNA form, the CDR3 reads TGTGCCAGCAGCTCAGGGCTCGGCACAGATACGCAGTATTTT.

The chain has TRBV11-2 and TRBJ2-1; 11 bases agree with TRBD1. Germline V gene lookup returns CDR1 SGHAT and CDR2 FQNNGV. There are 17 residues in the CDR3. Trimming cost V 3 bases and J 7 bases; bases outside gene matches: 11. CDR3 sequence reads: CASSFGPGQGAVNEQFF. In DNA, the CDR3 is TGTGCCAGCAGCTTTGGCCCCGGACAGGGGGCGGTGAATGAGCAGTTCTTC. Looking up the rest from reference TRBV11-2 and TRBJ2-1 gives the full variable domain: EAGVAQSPRYKIIEKRQSVAFWCNPISGHATLYWYQQILGQGPKLLIQFQNNGVVDDSQLPKDRFSAERLKGVDSTLKIQPAKLEDSAVYLCASSFGPGQGAVNEQFFGPGTRLTVL.

This clone has just one count. The rearrangement uses TRBV29-1 and TRBJ2-3, with unresolved D. CDR3 length: 10 amino acids. Trimming removed 7 bases at V and 4 bases at J, with 6 bases between. Germline-derived CDR1 and CDR2 are SQVTM and ANQGSEA. CDR3 loop: CSGVADTQYF. In nucleotides, the CDR3 is TGCAGCGGGGTCGCAGATACGCAGTATTTT.

DNA for the CDR3: TGTGCCAGCAGTTACAGTGGGGCGATCTATGGCTACACCTTC. It codes for CASSYSGAIYGYTF. The genes are TRBV6-5 and TRBJ1-2; D may be TRBD1 (5 bases). CDR3 length: 14 residues. V lost 2 bases, J lost 4 bases, and 11 bases lay in between. Germline V gene lookup returns CDR1 MNHEY and CDR2 SVGAGI.

V is TRBV12-5 and J is TRBJ1-3; D is undetermined. CDR3 length: 20 amino acids. The germline gives CDR1 LGHNT, CDR2 FRNRAP. The V end lost 1 base, the J end lost 2 bases, and 24 bases lay between the germline ends. The CDR3 loop reads CASGLEVNREVILAGNTIYF. CDR3 sequence (DNA): TGTGCTAGTGGTTTGGAAGTCAATCGAGAAGTAATTTTGGCTGGAAACACCATATATTTT.